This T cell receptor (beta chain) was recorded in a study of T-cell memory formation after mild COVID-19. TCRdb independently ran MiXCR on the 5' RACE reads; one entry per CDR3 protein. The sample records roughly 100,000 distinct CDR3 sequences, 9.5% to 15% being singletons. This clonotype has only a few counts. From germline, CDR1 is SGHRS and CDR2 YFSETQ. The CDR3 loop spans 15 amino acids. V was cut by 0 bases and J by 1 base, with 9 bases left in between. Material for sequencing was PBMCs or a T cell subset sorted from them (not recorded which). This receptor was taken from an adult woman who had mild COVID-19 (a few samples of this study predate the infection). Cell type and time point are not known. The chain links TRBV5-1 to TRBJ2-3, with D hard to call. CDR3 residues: CASSLVGYGTDTQYF. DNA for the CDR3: TGCGCCAGCAGCTTGGTGGGGTACGGCACAGATACGCAGTATTTT.